This T cell receptor beta chain was observed in a study of T-cell reconstitution after alpha-beta-depleted transplantation in children. This clonotype was observed a few times. Construction of the TCRbeta library involved unique molecular identifiers. TCRdb independently ran MiXCR on the PCR reads; one entry per CDR3 protein. This repertoire shows around 380,000 distinct CDR3 sequences, roughly 10% found once; its top ten account for about 5%. Trimming left V 4 bases short and J 1 base short, with 14 bases between. Per the germline V gene, CDR1 is SGHRS and CDR2 is YFSETQ. CDR3 size: 15 residues. The receptor comes from a human donor who donated a stem cell graft to a child with acute myeloid leukemia. The chain is built from TRBV5-1 and TRBJ1-1; tentatively, D is TRBD1 (6 bases). Sequenced material: PBMCs from the stem cell graft donor, taken from the stem cell graft. For the CDR3, the DNA is TGCGCCAGCAGCCCGTGGGGGGCGAGGAACACTGAAGCTTTCTTT. This codes for CASSPWGARNTEAFF.